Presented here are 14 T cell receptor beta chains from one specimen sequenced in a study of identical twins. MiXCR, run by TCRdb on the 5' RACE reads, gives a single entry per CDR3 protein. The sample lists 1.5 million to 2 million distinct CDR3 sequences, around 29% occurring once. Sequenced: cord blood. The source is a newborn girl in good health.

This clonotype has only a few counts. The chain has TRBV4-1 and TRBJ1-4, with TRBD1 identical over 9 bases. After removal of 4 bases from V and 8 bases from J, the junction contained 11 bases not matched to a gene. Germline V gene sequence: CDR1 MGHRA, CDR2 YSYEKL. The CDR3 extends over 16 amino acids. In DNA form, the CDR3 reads TGCGCCAGCAGCCTCCGCCGGGACAGGGTAGGAGAAAAACTGTTTTTT. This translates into CASSLRRDRVGEKLFF.

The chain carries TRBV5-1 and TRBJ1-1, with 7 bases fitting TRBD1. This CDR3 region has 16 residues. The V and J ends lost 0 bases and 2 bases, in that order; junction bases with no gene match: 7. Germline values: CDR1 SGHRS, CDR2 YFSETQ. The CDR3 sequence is CASSLGDRTVNTEAFF. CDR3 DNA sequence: TGCGCCAGCAGCTTGGGGGACAGAACCGTAAACACTGAAGCTTTCTTT.

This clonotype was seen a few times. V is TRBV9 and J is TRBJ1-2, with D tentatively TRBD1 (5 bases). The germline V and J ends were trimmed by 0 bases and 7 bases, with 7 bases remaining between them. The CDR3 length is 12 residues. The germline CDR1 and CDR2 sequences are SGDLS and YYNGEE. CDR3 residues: CASSVDQGGYTF. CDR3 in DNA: TGTGCCAGCAGCGTAGACCAGGGTGGCTACACCTTC. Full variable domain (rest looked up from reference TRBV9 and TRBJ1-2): DSGVTQTPKHLITATGQRVTLRCSPRSGDLSVYWYQQSLDQGLQFLIQYYNGEERAKGNILERFSAQQFPDLHSELNLSSLELGDSALYFCASSVDQGGYTFGSGTRLTVV.

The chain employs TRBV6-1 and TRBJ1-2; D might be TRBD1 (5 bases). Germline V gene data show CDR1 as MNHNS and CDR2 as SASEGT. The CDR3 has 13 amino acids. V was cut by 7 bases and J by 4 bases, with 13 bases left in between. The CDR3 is CASTPGDGYGYTF. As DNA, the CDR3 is TGTGCCAGCACCCCCGGGGACGGCTATGGCTACACCTTC.

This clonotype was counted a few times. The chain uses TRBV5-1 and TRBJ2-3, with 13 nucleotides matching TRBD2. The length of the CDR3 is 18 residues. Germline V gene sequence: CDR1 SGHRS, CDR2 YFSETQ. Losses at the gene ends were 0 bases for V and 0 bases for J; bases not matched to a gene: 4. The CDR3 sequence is CASSLGTSGGISTDTQYF. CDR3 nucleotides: TGCGCCAGCAGCTTGGGGACTAGCGGGGGTATTAGCACAGATACGCAGTATTTT.

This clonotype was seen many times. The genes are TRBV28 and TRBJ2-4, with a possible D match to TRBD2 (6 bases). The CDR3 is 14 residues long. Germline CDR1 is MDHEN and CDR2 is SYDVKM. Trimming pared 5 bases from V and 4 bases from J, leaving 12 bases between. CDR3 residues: CASSKIGGKNIQYF. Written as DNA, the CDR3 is TGTGCCAGCAGTAAGATTGGGGGGAAAAACATTCAGTACTTC.

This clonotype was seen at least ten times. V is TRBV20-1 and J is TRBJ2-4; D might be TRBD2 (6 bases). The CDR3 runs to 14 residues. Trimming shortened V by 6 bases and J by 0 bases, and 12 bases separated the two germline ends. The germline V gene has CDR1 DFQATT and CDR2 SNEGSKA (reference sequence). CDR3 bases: TGCAGTGCCCTGGACTATCTAGCCAAAAACATTCAGTACTTC. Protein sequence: CSALDYLAKNIQYF.

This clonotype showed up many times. CDR3 in amino acids: CAISESKTGLINGYTF. The CDR3 region has the DNA TGTGCCATCAGTGAGTCGAAGACAGGTCTGATAAATGGCTACACCTTC. This rearrangement joins TRBV10-3 to TRBJ1-2, with D perhaps matching TRBD1 (6 bases). Germline V CDR1 and CDR2: ENHRY, SYGVKD. This CDR3 spans 16 amino acids. V lost 0 bases and J lost 6, with 17 bases in between.

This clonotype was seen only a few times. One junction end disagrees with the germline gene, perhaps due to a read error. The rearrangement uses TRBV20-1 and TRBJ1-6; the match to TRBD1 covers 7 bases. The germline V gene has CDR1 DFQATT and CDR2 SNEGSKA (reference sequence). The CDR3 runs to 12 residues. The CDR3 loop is CSARGQNSPPHF. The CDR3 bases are TGCAGTGCGAGGGGGCAGAATTCACCCCCCCACTTT.

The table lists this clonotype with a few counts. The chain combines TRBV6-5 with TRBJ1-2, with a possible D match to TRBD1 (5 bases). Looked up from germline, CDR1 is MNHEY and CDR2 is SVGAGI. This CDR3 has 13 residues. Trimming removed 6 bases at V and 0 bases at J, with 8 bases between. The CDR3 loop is CASRQDSNYGYTF. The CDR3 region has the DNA TGTGCCAGCAGACAGGACTCTAACTATGGCTACACCTTC.

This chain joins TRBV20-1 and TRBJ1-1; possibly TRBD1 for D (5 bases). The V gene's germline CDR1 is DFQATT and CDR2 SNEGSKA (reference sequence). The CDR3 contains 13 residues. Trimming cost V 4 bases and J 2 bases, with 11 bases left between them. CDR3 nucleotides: TGCAGTGCTAACCGGGACGGAAACACTGAAGCTTTCTTT. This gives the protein CSANRDGNTEAFF.

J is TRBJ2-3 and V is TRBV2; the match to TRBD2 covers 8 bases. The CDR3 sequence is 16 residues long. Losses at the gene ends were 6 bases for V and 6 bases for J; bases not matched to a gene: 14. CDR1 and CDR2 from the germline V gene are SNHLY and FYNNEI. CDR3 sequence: CASRTSGLNLEDTQYF. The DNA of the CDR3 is TGTGCCAGCAGAACTAGCGGCCTGAACCTTGAGGATACGCAGTATTTT.

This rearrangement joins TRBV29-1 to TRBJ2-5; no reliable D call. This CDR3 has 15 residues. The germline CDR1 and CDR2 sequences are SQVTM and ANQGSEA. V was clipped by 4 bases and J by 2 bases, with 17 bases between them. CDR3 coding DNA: TGCAGCGTTGCCCTAGGTGGGGAACAACAAGAGACCCAGTACTTC. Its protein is CSVALGGEQQETQYF.

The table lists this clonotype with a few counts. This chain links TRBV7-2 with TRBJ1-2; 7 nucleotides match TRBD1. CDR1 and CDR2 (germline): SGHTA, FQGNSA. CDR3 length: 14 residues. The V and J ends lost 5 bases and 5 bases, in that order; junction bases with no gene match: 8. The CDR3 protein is CASSRDSLSYGYTF. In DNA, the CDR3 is TGTGCCAGCAGCCGGGACAGCCTTTCTTATGGCTACACCTTC.